The clone carrying this T cell receptor (beta chain) was found once. Repertoires were generated with immunoSEQ multiplex PCR, while TCRdb's copy carries only in-frame clones and drops some. The sample holds about 74,000 clones; roughly nine tenths are singletons and the top ten take roughly 4.7%. The data belong to a study of PD-L1 blockade in urothelial cancer. As for the study in general: Between 0 and 3 chemotherapy regimens preceded treatment for each patient. Blood analysis was done at 3 weeks (second dose) and 6 weeks after treatment began. When blood samples were assessed, the median T cell count was around 150,000.

Time point meaning: pretreatment peripheral blood. Pretreatment and on-treatment blood mononuclear cell samples were taken, totaling between 1 and 8 time points per patient. Unmatched junction bases numbered 8, after V lost 0 bases and J lost 5 bases. The CDR3 has 16 amino acids. Germline-derived CDR1 and CDR2 are SGDLS and YYNGEE. The clonotype was recovered from a man aged 65 to 79 with urothelial cancer. The source was PBMCs, collected around atezolizumab (anti-PD-L1) treatment. The chain couples TRBV9 to TRBJ2-3; 8 positions agree with TRBD1. CDR3 bases: TGTGCCAGCAGCGTAGAAACAGGGGGGTCGGGAGATACGCAGTATTTT. Its translation is CASSVETGGSGDTQYF.